Shown below are 23 T cell receptor beta chains from a single sample sequenced in a study of CD8 T cells in Susac syndrome (dated by TCRdb to about 2019). Libraries were prepared through the immunoSEQ multiplex PCR assay. RNA was extracted using the RNeasy kit, and roughly 0.45 to 1 microgram was reverse transcribed with random hexamers. The public reads were reprocessed in TCRdb via fastp at Q25 and MiXCR, keeping in-frame beta chains. Entries are consolidated by CDR3 protein sequence, retaining the most common genes and DNA. For this sample the table gives more than 150,000 distinct CDR3 sequences, of which roughly 94% were detected only once. The ten most abundant clones make up 0.2% to 0.25% of the sample. Input material: CD8+ T cells from PBMCs. The receptor source for this set is a human donor with multiple sclerosis.

This clonotype appeared a single time. The chain recombines TRBV30 with TRBJ2-4; D ambiguous. The germline V gene has CDR1 GTSNPN and CDR2 SVGIG (reference sequence). The V end was cut by 3 bases, the J end by 7 bases, with 25 bases between. The CDR3 loop spans 17 amino acids. CDR3 loop: CAWSLKWVNTNLNIQYF. Written as DNA, the CDR3 is TGTGCCTGGAGCCTGAAGTGGGTAAACACAAATTTGAACATTCAGTACTTC.

This chain links TRBV5-1 with TRBJ2-5; TRBD1 agrees at 12 bases. V gave up 0 bases and J gave up 5 bases; unmatched junction bases: 2. The CDR3 runs to 15 residues. CDR1 SGHRS and CDR2 YFSETQ come from the germline V gene. The DNA for the CDR3 is TGCGCCAGCAGCTTGGGGGACAGGGGGCGTGAGACCCAGTACTTC. Amino acids: CASSLGDRGRETQYF. Full variable domain (remainder filled in from reference TRBV5-1 and TRBJ2-5): KAGVTQTPRYLIKTRGQQVTLSCSPISGHRSVSWYQQTPGQGLQFLFEYFSETQRNKGNFPGRFSGRQFSNSRSEMNVSTLELGDSALYLCASSLGDRGRETQYFGPGTRLLVL.

The gene calls are TRBV7-6 and TRBJ2-7, with 9 bases aligning to TRBD2. Germline CDR1 and CDR2: SGHVS and FNYEAQ. This CDR3 contains 15 residues. V trimming: 5 bases; J trimming: 0 bases; junction bases outside the gene matches: 5. The CDR3 spells CASSASGGSSYEQYF. The CDR3 DNA reads as TGTGCCAGCAGCGCCAGCGGGGGGTCCTCCTACGAGCAGTACTTC.

The chain combines TRBV27 with TRBJ2-7; D not certain. The germline gives CDR1 MNHEY, CDR2 SMNVEV (reference sequence). Trimming left V 2 bases short and J 6 bases short, with 11 bases between. This CDR3 has 13 amino acids. The CDR3 sequence is CASSLTGFREQYF. The CDR3 nucleotides read TGTGCCAGCAGTTTAACGGGTTTCCGCGAGCAGTACTTC.

The CDR3 nucleotides are TGTGCCAGCAGCCAAGATGGGATCCCCCTAGCCAAAAACATTCAGTACTTC. Amino acids: CASSQDGIPLAKNIQYF. The chain combines TRBV3-1 with TRBJ2-4; D remains ambiguous. The CDR3 consists of 17 residues. V was shortened by 0 bases and J by 0 bases, with 12 bases between the two germline ends. The germline CDR1 and CDR2 sequences are LGHDT and YNNKEL (reference sequence).

The V call is TRBV3-1, the J call TRBJ1-2, with D perhaps matching TRBD1 (6 bases). Germline CDR1 is LGHDT and CDR2 is YNNKEL (reference sequence). This CDR3 contains 15 residues. V lost 7 bases and J 4 bases, leaving 19 bases between the germline ends. This CDR3 is CASNQERDNSYGYTF. In DNA form, the CDR3 reads TGTGCCAGCAATCAAGAAAGGGACAACTCCTATGGCTACACCTTC. Full variable domain (remainder filled in from reference TRBV3-1 and TRBJ1-2): DTAVSQTPKYLVTQMGNDKSIKCEQNLGHDTMYWYKQDSKKFLKIMFSYNNKELIINETVPNRFSPKSPDKAHLNLHINSLELGDSAVYFCASNQERDNSYGYTFGSGTRLTVV.

This clonotype has only one observation. The CDR3 DNA reads as TGCAGCGTTGAAGATCGGGGCAGGGGAGCACGCGAGCAGTACTTC. This codes for CSVEDRGRGAREQYF. This chain connects TRBV29-1 to TRBJ2-7; weak D call: TRBD1 (6 bases). The CDR3 extends over 15 amino acids. Germline V gene lookup returns CDR1 SQVTM and CDR2 ANQGSEA. The V and J ends lost 0 bases and 6 bases respectively, with 18 bases between them.

This chain connects TRBV6-5 to TRBJ2-1; D could derive from TRBD1 or TRBD2 (5 bases each). V dropped 0 bases and J dropped 6 bases, with 12 bases sitting between them. CDR1 is MNHEY, CDR2 SVGAGI, per germline. The CDR3 runs to 15 residues. This chain's CDR3 is CASSYSNEGRNEQFF. Here the CDR3 DNA reads TGTGCCAGCAGTTACTCGAACGAGGGGCGCAATGAGCAGTTCTTC.

The V call is TRBV20-1, the J call TRBJ1-6; D remains unclear. The CDR3 has 16 amino acids. Looked up from germline, CDR1 is DFQATT and CDR2 is SNEGSKA (reference sequence). V was shortened by 0 bases and J by 6 bases, with 15 bases between the two germline ends. CDR3 in amino acids: CSARDYSAGINSPLHF. CDR3 bases: TGCAGTGCTAGAGATTACAGCGCGGGTATTAATTCACCCCTCCACTTT.

This sequence joins TRBV7-6 and TRBJ2-5, with a possible D match to TRBD2 (6 bases). There are 15 residues in the CDR3. CDR1 is SGHVS, CDR2 FNYEAQ, per germline. Trimming cost V 1 base and J 4 bases, with 13 bases left between them. This CDR3 reads CASSLGRGGRETQYF. CDR3 nucleotides: TGTGCCAGCAGCTTAGGTCGAGGAGGGAGAGAGACCCAGTACTTC. Supplemented by reference TRBV7-6 and TRBJ2-5, the full variable domain reads GAGVSQSPRYKVTKRGQDVALRCDPISGHVSLYWYRQALGQGPEFLTYFNYEAQQDKSGLPNDRFSAERPEGSISTLTIQRTEQRDSAMYRCASSLGRGGRETQYFGPGTRLLVL.

The chain recombines TRBV10-3 with TRBJ2-7; a weak D match, TRBD1 (5 bases). V was clipped by 6 bases and J by 6 bases, with 21 bases between them. The germline V gene encodes CDR1 ENHRY and CDR2 SYGVKD. This CDR3 comprises 15 residues. The CDR3 here is CAISPQDNRPPEQYF. CDR3 nucleotides: TGTGCCATCAGCCCTCAGGACAACCGTCCGCCCGAGCAGTACTTC.

This clonotype was counted once. The genes are TRBV20-1 and TRBJ1-4; D may be TRBD1 (6 bases). The CDR3 contains 14 residues. Germline lookup yields CDR1 DFQATT and CDR2 SNEGSKA (reference sequence). V dropped 0 bases and J dropped 6 bases, with 11 bases sitting between them. The CDR3 DNA sequence: TGCAGTGCTAGAGAAAGGGGGGCGCATGAAAAACTGTTTTTT. This translates into CSARERGAHEKLFF.

The CDR3 is CSARGRRIQPQHF. In DNA, the CDR3 is TGCAGTGCTAGAGGTCGAAGGATTCAGCCCCAGCATTTT. The chain recombines TRBV20-1 with TRBJ1-5; no reliable D call. V was trimmed by 1 base and J by 6 bases, leaving 10 bases between them. Germline CDR1 and CDR2: DFQATT and SNEGSKA (reference sequence). CDR3 length equals 13 residues.

V usage is TRBV9 and J usage is TRBJ2-3; unclear D gene. The CDR3 has 14 amino acids. Deletions cut 4 bases from V and 4 bases from J, with 13 bases between. Looked up from germline, CDR1 is SGDLS and CDR2 is YYNGEE. The CDR3 sequence is CASSPFRKPDTQYF. In DNA form, the CDR3 reads TGTGCCAGCAGCCCGTTCCGGAAGCCAGATACGCAGTATTTT. The full variable domain, in which reference TRBV9 and TRBJ2-3 provide the parts outside the CDR3, is DSGVTQTPKHLITATGQRVTLRCSPRSGDLSVYWYQQSLDQGLQFLIQYYNGEERAKGNILERFSAQQFPDLHSELNLSSLELGDSALYFCASSPFRKPDTQYFGPGTRLTVL.

On this clonotype: The junction departs from the called germline gene at one end, perhaps through a read error. The chain couples TRBV12-5 to TRBJ1-5; possibly TRBD1 for D (6 bases). Germline assignment: CDR1 LGHNT and CDR2 FRNRAP. The CDR3 length is 13 residues. CDR3 sequence reads: CGSAPGQHETQHF. In DNA form, the CDR3 reads TGTGGTAGTGCCCCCGGACAGCACGAGACCCAGCATTTT.

The count of this clonotype is one. The chain has TRBV6-5 and TRBJ1-2; 8 bases agree with TRBD1. Germline CDR1 reads MNHEY; CDR2 reads SVGAGI. CDR3 length: 15 residues. V lost 4 bases and J lost 3; bases outside the gene matches: 7. CDR3 bases: TGTGCCAGCAGTTGGACATCGACAGGGGACTATGGCTACACCTTC. It codes for CASSWTSTGDYGYTF.

The chain has TRBV30 and TRBJ2-6, with unresolved D. The CDR3 length is 14 residues. V was trimmed by 3 bases and J by 2 bases, leaving 8 bases between them. In germline, CDR1 is GTSNPN, CDR2 SVGIG (reference sequence). The CDR3 DNA follows: TGTGCCTGGAGGTTGCCTGCTGGGGCCAACGTCCTGACTTTC. It yields the protein CAWRLPAGANVLTF.

The rearrangement uses TRBV6-5 and TRBJ2-3; a weak D match, TRBD2 (5 bases). V lost 4 bases to trimming and J lost 6 bases, with 11 bases between them. Per the germline V gene, CDR1 is MNHEY and CDR2 is SVGAGI. The CDR3 runs to 13 residues. CDR3 residues: CASSFHQRDTQYF. The CDR3 DNA reads TGTGCCAGCAGTTTCCACCAGCGGGATACGCAGTATTTT.

V is TRBV7-8 and J is TRBJ2-1; 9 bases map to TRBD2. Germline values: CDR1 SGHVS, CDR2 FQNEAQ. CDR3 length equals 13 residues. V was clipped by 5 bases and J by 15 bases; unmatched bases: 11. DNA of the CDR3: TGTGCCAGCAGCCCGGGACGGGGACTAGCAAGGTTCTTC. This translates into CASSPGRGLARFF.

V gene TRBV6-5 combines with J gene TRBJ1-5, with D maybe TRBD1 (6 bases). V shed 6 bases and J shed 3 bases, with 12 bases lying between them. The germline V gene has CDR1 MNHEY and CDR2 SVGAGI. CDR3 size: 14 residues. The CDR3: CASSRGQSNQPQHF. The DNA for the CDR3 is TGTGCCAGCAGCCGCGGACAGTCCAATCAGCCCCAGCATTTT.

The rearrangement uses TRBV6-4 and TRBJ2-1; perhaps TRBD2 as D (5 bases). This CDR3 spans 13 amino acids. CDR1 and CDR2 (germline): MRHNA, SNTAGT. Trimming removed 3 bases at V and 9 bases at J, with 12 bases between. The CDR3 nucleotides read TGTGCCAGCAGTGAGTACGGGGTCGGTGAGCAGTTCTTC. This translates into CASSEYGVGEQFF.

The chain carries TRBV4-1 and TRBJ2-7; 8 bases are a match to TRBD2. CDR3 length equals 17 residues. Germline CDR1 MGHRA, CDR2 YSYEKL. J gave up 5 bases and V 2 bases, and 14 bases lay outside the gene matches. In DNA form, the CDR3 reads TGCGCCAGCAGCCAAACCATCCGGGGGGGCCGTGCGGACGAGCAGTACTTC. Amino acids: CASSQTIRGGRADEQYF.

The chain couples TRBV28 to TRBJ2-2; D call uncertain. V gave up 3 bases and J gave up 3 bases, with 2 bases separating them. CDR1 is MDHEN, CDR2 SYDVKM, per germline. The CDR3 is made up of 12 amino acids. The CDR3: CASSLDTGELFF. For the CDR3, the DNA is TGTGCCAGCAGTTTGGACACCGGGGAGCTGTTTTTT.